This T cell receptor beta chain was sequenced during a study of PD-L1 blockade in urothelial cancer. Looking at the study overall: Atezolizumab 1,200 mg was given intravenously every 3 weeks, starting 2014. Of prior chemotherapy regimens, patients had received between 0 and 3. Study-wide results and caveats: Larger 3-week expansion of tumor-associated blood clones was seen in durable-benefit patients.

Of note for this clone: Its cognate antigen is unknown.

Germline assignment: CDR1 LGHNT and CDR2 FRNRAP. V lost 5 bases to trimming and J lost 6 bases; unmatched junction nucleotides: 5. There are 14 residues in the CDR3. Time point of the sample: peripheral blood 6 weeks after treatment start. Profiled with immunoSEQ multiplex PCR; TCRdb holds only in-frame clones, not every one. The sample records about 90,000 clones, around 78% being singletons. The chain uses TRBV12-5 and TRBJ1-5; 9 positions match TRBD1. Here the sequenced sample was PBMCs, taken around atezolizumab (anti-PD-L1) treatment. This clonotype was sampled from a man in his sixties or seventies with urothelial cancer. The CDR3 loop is CASGLGQGSQPQHF. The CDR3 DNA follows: TGTGCTAGTGGTCTAGGACAGGGGAGTCAGCCCCAGCATTTT.